This T cell receptor (beta chain) was observed in a study of CD8 T cells in ankylosing spondylitis. This clonotype appeared many times. Its antigen is as yet unknown. With molecular barcodes, quantitative 5'-RACE was used to make the TCR beta libraries. TCRdb analysed the 5' RACE reads with MiXCR anew, one entry per CDR3 protein. The data show about 130,000 distinct CDR3 sequences, with 7.3% seen just once and about an eighth held by the top ten. The trim removed 5 bases at V and 8 bases at J, leaving 13 bases unmatched. Germline CDR1 is DFQATT and CDR2 is SNEGSKA (reference sequence). This CDR3 comprises 15 residues. Notes on the study in general: For ankylosing spondylitis blood, a TCR beta motif of roughly 8 highly homologous variants appeared characteristic. Researchers report that disease-linked clones proved CD8+ and relatively rare in peripheral blood. In reactive arthritis synovial fluid and blood, some motif variants had been reported before.

This clonotype originated in a female donor with ankylosing spondylitis or in good health (not recorded which). Sequenced input: blood, either unsorted or a sorted T cell fraction (not recorded which). The chain links TRBV20-1 to TRBJ1-4, with 8 bases lining up with TRBD1. CDR3 sequence (DNA): TGCAGTGCTGATCAGGGGGCGTTGGAGCAGGAAAAACTGTTTTTT. Encoded protein: CSADQGALEQEKLFF.